This entry lists 6 T cell receptor beta chains sequenced from one sample in a study of shared clonotypes between healthy human individuals. Repertoires were generated with immunoSEQ multiplex PCR, while TCRdb's copy carries only in-frame clones and drops some. Of some 1,100,000 clones in the sample, roughly 74% are singletons; the top ten hold approximately 0.5%. The sample consisted of memory CD4+ T cells from PBMCs. Subset meaning: CD45RA-negative fraction. Receptors originate from a young man in good health. Some clones in this sample may be carry-over from other donors' samples.

The chain recombines TRBV7-2 with TRBJ2-3; D perhaps matches TRBD2 (6 bases). With 2 bases removed from V and 3 bases from J, the gap between germline ends came to 12 bases. CDR1 is SGHTA and CDR2 is FQGNSA in the germline V gene. The CDR3 sequence is 15 residues long. The DNA for the CDR3 is TGTGCCAGCAGCTTATCGGGAGTGGGAACAGATACGCAGTATTTT. This translates into CASSLSGVGTDTQYF.

The gene calls are TRBV28 and TRBJ2-7; 7 bases fit TRBD1. The V gene's germline CDR1 is MDHEN and CDR2 SYDVKM. The length of the CDR3 is 15 residues. The V gene end was trimmed by 2 bases and the J gene end by 3 bases; junction bases not matched to a gene: 7. CDR3 in DNA: TGTGCCAGCAGTTTAGACAGGGTGTGGAACTACGAGCAGTACTTC. Translation gives CASSLDRVWNYEQYF.

The V and J genes are TRBV19 and TRBJ1-1; D possibly corresponds to TRBD1 (6 bases). CDR3 length: 14 residues. Germline V lookup: CDR1 LNHDA, CDR2 SQIVND (reference sequence). V was pared by 10 bases and J by 2 bases, with 17 bases between. CDR3 sequence reads: CAIKRGGSNTEAFF. CDR3 nucleotide sequence: TGTGCCATCAAAAGGGGGGGTAGTAACACTGAAGCTTTCTTT.

The V call is TRBV2, the J call TRBJ2-1, with D tentatively TRBD2 (6 bases). Germline CDR1 SNHLY, CDR2 FYNNEI. V was pared by 1 base and J by 3 bases, with 10 bases between. The CDR3 consists of 15 residues. For the CDR3, the DNA is TGTGCCAGCAGTGAAGTGGGCGGGAACTACAATGAGCAGTTCTTC. Translation: CASSEVGGNYNEQFF.

The J gene is TRBJ1-1, the V gene TRBV6-5; D possibly corresponds to TRBD1 (6 bases). The length of the CDR3 is 13 residues. The germline V gene has CDR1 MNHEY and CDR2 SVGAGI. V lost 7 bases, J lost 3 bases, and 12 bases lay in between. The CDR3 spells CASNRGQDTEAFF. The CDR3 DNA reads as TGTGCCAGCAACCGGGGGCAGGACACTGAAGCTTTCTTT.

This chain links TRBV5-1 with TRBJ1-2; 7 nucleotides agree with TRBD1. After removal of 3 bases from V and 8 bases from J, the junction contained 7 bases not matched to a gene. Germline V gives CDR1 SGHRS, CDR2 YFSETQ. CDR3 length: 13 residues. The CDR3 protein is CASSSRQGLGYTF. The DNA for the CDR3 is TGCGCCAGCAGCTCCCGACAGGGACTAGGCTACACCTTC.